The 3 T cell receptor beta chains below come from one sample, sequenced in a study of somatic mutations in cytotoxic T cells in rheumatoid arthritis. Profiling relied on immunoSEQ multiplex PCR, and the TCRdb table lists in-frame clones only, not all of them. The repertoire has nearly 3,000 clones, around nine tenths of them found once; the top ten carry more than 12%. Material for sequencing was CD8+ T cells sorted from blood. These receptors came from a woman between 18 and 30 years old with rheumatoid arthritis.

The rearrangement links TRBV7-2 to TRBJ2-3, with 11 nucleotides matching TRBD2. Germline CDR1 is SGHTA and CDR2 is FQGNSA. The CDR3 consists of 15 residues. J was trimmed by 5 bases and V by 2 bases; bases with no gene match: 3. CDR3 DNA: TGTGCCAGCAGCTTAACTAGCGGGGGAGTAGATACGCAGTATTTT. Translating gives CASSLTSGGVDTQYF.

Details on this clone: Germline is not matched at one junction end, which may reflect a read error. The J gene is TRBJ2-2, the V gene TRBV7-9; 12 bases match TRBD2. Germline lookup yields CDR1 SEHNR and CDR2 FQNEAQ (reference sequence). The CDR3 covers 15 residues. CDR3 DNA sequence: TGTGCCAGCAGCCTAGCGGGGGGGAGCACCGGGGAGCTGTTTTTT. Its protein is CASSLAGGSTGELFF.

A few counts support this clone. V gene TRBV6-5 combines with J gene TRBJ1-5; D gene ambiguous. Germline CDR1 MNHEY, CDR2 SVGAGI. CDR3 length: 13 residues. Trimming shortened V by 7 bases and J by 2 bases, and 9 bases separated the two germline ends. DNA of the CDR3: TGTGCCAGCAACGCGGGAGGCAATCAGCCCCAGCATTTT. The encoded protein is CASNAGGNQPQHF.